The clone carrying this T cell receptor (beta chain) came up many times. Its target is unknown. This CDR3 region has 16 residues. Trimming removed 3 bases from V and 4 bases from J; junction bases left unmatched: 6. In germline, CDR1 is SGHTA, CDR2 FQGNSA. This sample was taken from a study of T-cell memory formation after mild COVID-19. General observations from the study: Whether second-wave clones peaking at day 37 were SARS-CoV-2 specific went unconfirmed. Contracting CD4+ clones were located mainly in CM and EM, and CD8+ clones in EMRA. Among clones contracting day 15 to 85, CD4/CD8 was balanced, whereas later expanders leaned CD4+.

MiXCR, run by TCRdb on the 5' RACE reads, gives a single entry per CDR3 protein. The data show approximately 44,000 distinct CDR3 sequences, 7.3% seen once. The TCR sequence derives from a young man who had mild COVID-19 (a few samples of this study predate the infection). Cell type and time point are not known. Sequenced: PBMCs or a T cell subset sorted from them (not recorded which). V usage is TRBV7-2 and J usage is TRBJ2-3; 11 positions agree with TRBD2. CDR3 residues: CASSFLAGGRADTQYF. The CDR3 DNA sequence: TGTGCCAGCAGCTTCCTAGCGGGGGGCCGGGCAGATACGCAGTATTTT.